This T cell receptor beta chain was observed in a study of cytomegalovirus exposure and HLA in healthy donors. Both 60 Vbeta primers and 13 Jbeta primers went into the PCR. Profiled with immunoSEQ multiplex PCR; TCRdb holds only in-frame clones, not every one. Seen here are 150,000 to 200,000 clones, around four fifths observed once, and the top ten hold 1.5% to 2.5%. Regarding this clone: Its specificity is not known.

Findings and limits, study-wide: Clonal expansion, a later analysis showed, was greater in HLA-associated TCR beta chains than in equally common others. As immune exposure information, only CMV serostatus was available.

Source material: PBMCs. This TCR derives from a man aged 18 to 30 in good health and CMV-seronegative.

CDR3 bases: TGTGCCAGCAGCGGGGGCATCGGGACAGGGGAGGTTGGTGAAAAACTGTTTTTT. Translation: CASSGGIGTGEVGEKLFF. The chain uses TRBV9 and TRBJ1-4; 10 nucleotides line up with TRBD1. This CDR3 comprises 18 residues. Unmatched junction bases numbered 15, after V lost 3 bases and J lost 7 bases. Per the germline V gene, CDR1 is SGDLS and CDR2 is YYNGEE.